A selection of T cell receptor beta chains follows, all from one sample in a study of cytotoxic CD8 clonotypes in ibrutinib-treated CLL. The data were produced by immunoSEQ multiplex PCR, yet TCRdb's version contains in-frame clones alone and is incomplete. The sample records 6,500 to 7,000 clones, 70% to 75% being singletons. The sequencing here drew on PBMCs, taken before ibrutinib treatment. The receptor set was obtained from a human donor with chronic lymphocytic leukemia. Both conserved end residues are part of each CDR3. Each record gives: J gene, V gene, D gene, CDR3 DNA, CDR3 protein. The D gene is left open where the match is weak.

>TRBJ2-3|TRBV2|-
TGTGCCAGCAGTGACTTCGATACGCAGTATTTT
CASSDFDTQYF
>TRBJ1-4|TRBV27|-
TGTGCCAGCAGTCGTTTGGGGGGTGAAAAACTGTTTTTT
CASSRLGGEKLFF
>TRBJ2-2|TRBV7-3|-
TGTGCCAGCAGCCTCGACTATACTCGCACCGGGGAGCTGTTTTTT
CASSLDYTRTGELFF
>TRBJ1-3|TRBV14|-
TGTGCCAGCAGCAGAAGGGACGGAATACTAACCCACTCTGGAAACACCATATATTTT
CASSRRDGILTHSGNTIYF
>TRBJ1-5|TRBV28|-
TGTGCCAGCAGTTTAATGGGGGGCAATCAGCCCCAGCATTTT
CASSLMGGNQPQHF
>TRBJ1-6|TRBV30|TRBD1
TGTGCTTTAAACCGGGACAGGGGTAATTCACCCCTCCACTTT
CALNRDRGNSPLHF
>TRBJ1-2|TRBV27|-
TGTGCCAGCAGTTTATCGGAGGGTGGGGGTGGCTACACCTTC
CASSLSEGGGGYTF
>TRBJ1-3|TRBV6-6|TRBD1
TGTGCCAGCAGTTACCCCAGGGGGGGGGTCCGGGACACCATATATTTT
CASSYPRGGVRDTIYF
>TRBJ1-3|TRBV5-6|-
TGTGCCGTCTCGCGGGGTAGCCCTGGAAACACCATATATTTT
CAVSRGSPGNTIYF
>TRBJ2-1|TRBV7-7|-
TGTGCCAGCAGCCCCCGGTCCGGGGCTAATGAGCAGTTCTTC
CASSPRSGANEQFF
>TRBJ2-1|TRBV6-5|TRBD2
TGTGCCAGCAGCCCGGGACTAGCCTATGAGCAGTTCTTC
CASSPGLAYEQFF